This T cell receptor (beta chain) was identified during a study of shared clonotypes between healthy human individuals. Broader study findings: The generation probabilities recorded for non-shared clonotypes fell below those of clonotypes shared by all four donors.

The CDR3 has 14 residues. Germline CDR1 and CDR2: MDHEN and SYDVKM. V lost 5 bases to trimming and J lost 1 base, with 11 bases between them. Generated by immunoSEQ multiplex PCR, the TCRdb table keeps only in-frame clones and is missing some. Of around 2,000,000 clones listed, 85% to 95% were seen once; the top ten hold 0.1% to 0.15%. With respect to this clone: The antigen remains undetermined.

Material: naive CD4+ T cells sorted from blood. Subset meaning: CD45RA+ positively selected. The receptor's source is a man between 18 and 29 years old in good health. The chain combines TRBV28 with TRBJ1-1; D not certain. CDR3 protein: CASSLTGSNTEAFF. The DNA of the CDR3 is TGTGCCAGCAGTCTCACGGGGTCGAACACTGAAGCTTTCTTT.